Shown below are 14 T cell receptor beta chains from a single sample sequenced in a study of regulatory T cells in long-lasting Graves disease. For TCR beta, libraries came from iRepertoire HTBI primers and Arm-PCR of CDR3 regions. TCRdb re-called the multiplex PCR reads with MiXCR, one entry per CDR3 protein. The sample includes roughly 500,000 distinct CDR3 sequences, 14% of them seen just once. Time point denoted: newly diagnosed GD, antithyroid drugs for less than 3 months. Generation of the TCR library employed RNA extracted from PBMCs. The same data also went into a second study, on T cells in Graves' hyperthyroidism and ophthalmopathy.

This material consisted of peripheral blood mononuclear cells (PBMCs), taken at new diagnosis, from a patient treated with antithyroid drugs. The receptor source for this set is a woman aged 45-60 years with Graves disease.

This clonotype was seen at least ten times. The genes are TRBV6-1 and TRBJ1-2; 7 positions agree with TRBD1. V shed 8 bases, J shed 8 bases, and the junction held 11 bases outside the gene matches. The CDR3 consists of 13 residues. Germline CDR1 MNHNS, CDR2 SASEGT. The CDR3 bases are TGTGCCAGCGGATGGGAAGGGACAGAGGGCTACACCTTC. Protein sequence: CASGWEGTEGYTF.

The chain has TRBV5-8 and TRBJ2-7; possibly TRBD2 for D (5 bases). Germline CDR1 SGHTS, CDR2 YDEGEE. The CDR3 extends over 14 amino acids. The V gene lost 0 bases and the J gene lost 3 bases, with 10 bases spanning the gap. The CDR3 here is CASSLVRDYYEQYF. CDR3 sequence (DNA): TGTGCCAGCAGCTTGGTTCGGGATTACTACGAGCAGTACTTC. Drawing the rest from reference TRBV5-8 and TRBJ2-7, the complete variable domain is EAGVTQSPTHLIKTRGQQATLRCSPISGHTSVYWYQQALGLGLQFLLWYDEGEERNRGNFPPRFSGRQFPNYSSELNVNALELEDSALYLCASSLVRDYYEQYFGPGTRLTVT.

This clonotype has a handful of counts. The chain joins TRBV4-1 to TRBJ2-7; D gene ambiguous. CDR3 length: 14 residues. The V and J ends lost 1 base and 0 bases respectively, with 7 bases between them. Germline V lookup: CDR1 MGHRA, CDR2 YSYEKL. The CDR3 region is CASSQVPSSYEQYF. The CDR3 DNA is TGCGCCAGCAGCCAAGTCCCGAGCTCCTACGAGCAGTACTTC.

This clonotype has at least ten counts. The chain is built from TRBV7-3 and TRBJ2-1, with 11 bases that match TRBD2. The J segment lost 4 bases and the V segment lost 8 bases, leaving 1 base of the junction unmatched. Germline CDR1 and CDR2: SGHTA and FQGTGA. The CDR3 totals 13 residues. The CDR3 DNA reads as TGTGCCAGCTCTAGCGGGAGGTACAATGAGCAGTTCTTC. This sequence encodes CASSSGRYNEQFF.

The V and J genes are TRBV6-5 and TRBJ2-7; 12 bases are a match to TRBD2. Germline trimming cut 2 bases from V and 1 base from J; bases unmatched to any gene: 3. Germline CDR1 is MNHEY and CDR2 is SVGAGI. CDR3 length: 16 residues. The CDR3 DNA reads TGTGCCAGCAGTTACACGACTAGCGGGAGTTCCTACGAGCAGTACTTC. Its translation: CASSYTTSGSSYEQYF.

The rearrangement joins TRBV12-3 or TRBV12-4 to TRBJ2-3, with D maybe TRBD1 (5 bases). V gave up 5 bases and J gave up 0 bases, with 15 bases separating them. The CDR3 has 16 amino acids. The CDR3 is CASSPNRIPSTDTQYF. CDR3 nucleotides: TGTGCCAGCAGTCCAAACAGGATCCCTAGCACAGATACGCAGTATTTT.

This clonotype was picked up many times. CDR3 sequence (DNA): TGTGCCAGCAGTCTGGACGGGAATGAAAAACTGTTTTTT. It codes for CASSLDGNEKLFF. The chain couples TRBV27 to TRBJ1-4; D gene unclear. Germline CDR1 MNHEY, CDR2 SMNVEV (reference sequence). The CDR3 is 13 amino acids. The germline V and J ends were trimmed by 5 bases and 5 bases, with 9 bases remaining between them. The entire variable domain, with the rest obtained from reference TRBV27 and TRBJ1-4, is as follows: EAQVTQNPRYLITVTGKKLTVTCSQNMNHEYMSWYRQDPGLGLRQIYYSMNVEVTDKGDVPEGYKVSRKEKRNFPLILESPSPNQTSLYFCASSLDGNEKLFFGSGTQLSVL.

This clonotype was seen repeatedly, ten times or more. This chain links TRBV6-1 with TRBJ1-2, with D uncertain. This CDR3 spans 11 amino acids. Germline V gene lookup returns CDR1 MNHNS and CDR2 SASEGT. The V and J ends lost 6 bases and 5 bases respectively, with 7 bases between them. DNA for the CDR3: TGTGCCAGCAGGGACTTTTATGGCTACACCTTC. Residues: CASRDFYGYTF.

There are many counts of this clonotype. The chain carries TRBV9 and TRBJ1-2; D not resolved. CDR1 SGDLS and CDR2 YYNGEE come from the germline V gene. V lost 3 bases to trimming and J lost 3 bases, with 15 bases between them. The CDR3 covers 15 residues. CDR3 coding DNA: TGTGCCAGCAGCGCCACGCCTTTGGGGTACTATGGCTACACCTTC. It specifies CASSATPLGYYGYTF.

V gene TRBV6-1 combines with J gene TRBJ1-4, with D possibly matching TRBD1 (6 bases). Germline V gene sequence: CDR1 MNHNS, CDR2 SASEGT. CDR3 length: 16 residues. Between the trimmed V and J ends, which lost 3 bases and 4 bases, there was a span of 15 bases. In DNA form, the CDR3 reads TGTGCCAGCAGTGATCGACAGGCCGCAAGTAATGAAAAACTGTTTTTT. Encoded protein: CASSDRQAASNEKLFF.

This clonotype was counted many times. CDR3 loop: CASSPVSGFYEQYF. DNA for the CDR3: TGTGCCAGCAGCCCCGTTAGCGGGTTCTACGAGCAGTACTTC. The chain is built from TRBV3-1 and TRBJ2-7; 7 bases line up with TRBD2. CDR3 size: 14 residues. With V trimmed by 4 bases and J by 3 bases, 6 bases remained unmatched. The germline gives CDR1 LGHDT, CDR2 YNNKEL (reference sequence).

The chain carries TRBV4-1 and TRBJ1-3; D is unresolved. Trimming stripped 4 bases from V and 3 bases from J, with 10 bases between. The CDR3 has 14 residues. Germline values: CDR1 MGHRA, CDR2 YSYEKL. The CDR3 spells CASSRTDFGNTIYF. CDR3 DNA: TGCGCCAGCAGCCGTACGGATTTTGGAAACACCATATATTTT.

Ten or more counts support this clonotype. Written as DNA, the CDR3 is TGTGCCAGCAGCTTTCAAGGACTAGCGGGAGTTTTGGATGAGCAGTTCTTC. This sequence encodes CASSFQGLAGVLDEQFF. V gene TRBV11-1 combines with J gene TRBJ2-1, with TRBD2 identical over 13 bases. Germline-derived CDR1 and CDR2 are SGHAT and FQDESV (reference sequence). After removal of 3 bases from V and 8 bases from J, the junction contained 10 bases not matched to a gene. The CDR3 consists of 17 residues.

This clonotype showed up many times. The rearrangement uses TRBV24-1 and TRBJ2-7; D gene uncertain. The CDR3 runs to 13 residues. Trimming removed 0 bases from V and 4 bases from J, with 6 bases in between. The germline V gene encodes CDR1 KGHDR and CDR2 SFDVKD. The CDR3 DNA is TGTGCCACCAGTGATTTGGCCGGGTACGAGCAGTACTTC. It specifies CATSDLAGYEQYF.